This TCR beta chain was documented in a study of shared clonotypes between healthy human individuals. The CDR3 length is 15 residues. The V and J ends lost 5 bases and 5 bases, in that order; junction bases with no gene match: 3. Germline V CDR1 and CDR2: SNHLY, FYNNEI. Assay: immunoSEQ multiplex PCR; the TCRdb copy retains only in-frame clones and omits some. The data contain millions of clones, approximately 90% of them singletons. The sequenced material came from naive CD4+ T cells sorted from blood. Subset here: CD45RA+ positively selected. The receptor's source is a young man in good health. J is TRBJ2-1 and V is TRBV2, with 13 bases fitting TRBD2. As DNA, the CDR3 is TGTGCCAGCAGTTCGACTAGCGGGAGGCACAATGAGCAGTTCTTC. It translates to CASSSTSGRHNEQFF.